This T cell receptor (beta chain) was recovered during a study of radiotherapy plus CTLA-4 blockade in lung cancer. Study background: There were objective responses in roughly a sixth of patients, and around 31% had disease control.

This clone came up a few times. Its antigen is as yet unknown. General observations from the study: An expansion of tumor-derived TCR clones occurred in blood after radiotherapy plus ipilimumab.

Some clones are missing from TCRdb's copy, which holds only in-frame ones; the method was immunoSEQ multiplex PCR. This table has roughly 53,000 clones, 65% to 80% appearing once. Focal radiation plus CTLA-4 blockade with ipilimumab was given to patients with chemo-refractory metastatic non-small-cell lung cancer. The CDR3 is made up of 15 amino acids. The junction had 3 bases not matched to a gene; V was cut back by 5 bases and J by 1 base. CDR1 is MNHEY and CDR2 is SVGAGI in the germline V gene. The TCR sequence derives from a human donor with non-small cell lung cancer who had a partial response to radiotherapy plus ipilimumab. The chain combines TRBV6-5 with TRBJ2-2; 8 nucleotides agree with TRBD1. The sample was peripheral blood, taken from a patient treated with radiotherapy plus ipilimumab. The CDR3 nucleotides are TGTGCCAGCAGTCGGACAGGGAGGAACACCGGGGAGCTGTTTTTT. It is translated as CASSRTGRNTGELFF.